The 27 T cell receptor beta chains below come from one sample, sequenced in a study of T cells in Graves' hyperthyroidism and ophthalmopathy. Using RNA transcripts as the source, TCR beta CDR3 regions were amplified. When the TCR CDR3 underwent first-round RT-PCR, the HTBI primer set was used. A single record per CDR3 protein comes from TCRdb applying MiXCR to the multiplex PCR reads. The sample records roughly 740,000 distinct CDR3 sequences, around 15% being singletons. The sequencing input was blood. The source is a man aged 18 to 29 with Graves' hyperthyroidism.

This clonotype was picked up many times. CDR3 coding DNA: TGTGCCAGCAGTGCCCGAAGCCAAGATACGCAGTATTTT. Protein: CASSARSQDTQYF. V usage is TRBV28 and J usage is TRBJ2-3; D call uncertain. There are 13 residues in the CDR3. The germline V gene has CDR1 MDHEN and CDR2 SYDVKM. Trimming cost V 5 bases and J 5 bases, with 11 bases left between them.

The rearrangement uses TRBV10-3 and TRBJ2-7; TRBD1 might be the D (5 bases). Trimming cost V 5 bases and J 0 bases, with 17 bases left between them. The germline V gene encodes CDR1 ENHRY and CDR2 SYGVKD. The CDR3 contains 16 residues. The CDR3 sequence: CAISRQGGGSSYEQYF. DNA of the CDR3: TGTGCCATCAGTCGCCAGGGTGGCGGAAGCTCCTACGAGCAGTACTTC.

In its sample, this clonotype was seen a few times. The gene calls are TRBV20-1 and TRBJ2-1; 9 nucleotides line up with TRBD2. The CDR3 covers 14 residues. The J segment lost 9 bases and the V segment lost 7 bases, leaving 13 bases of the junction unmatched. Germline CDR1 is DFQATT and CDR2 is SNEGSKA (reference sequence). The CDR3 is CSVPRARGGGEQFF. The DNA for the CDR3 is TGCAGTGTCCCGCGGGCGCGCGGGGGGGGTGAGCAGTTCTTC.

This clonotype showed up many times. The J gene is TRBJ1-2, the V gene TRBV12-3 or TRBV12-4; D not certain. V lost 1 base and J 4 bases, leaving 7 bases between the germline ends. There are 13 residues in the CDR3. Here the CDR3 reads CASSLGQTYGYTF. The CDR3 DNA reads TGTGCCAGCAGTTTAGGCCAGACCTATGGCTACACCTTC.

This clonotype showed up many times. In nucleotides, the CDR3 is TGCAGTGCCCAAAAGAGGGAGCCTGGGAATGGCTACACCTTC. Protein sequence: CSAQKREPGNGYTF. This chain uses TRBV20-1 with TRBJ1-2; no clear D. The CDR3 loop spans 14 amino acids. From germline, CDR1 is DFQATT and CDR2 SNEGSKA (reference sequence). The V end lost 6 bases, the J end lost 6 bases, and 20 bases lay between the germline ends.

The chain joins TRBV5-5 to TRBJ2-7, with D possibly being TRBD2 (6 bases). Germline lookup yields CDR1 SGHKS and CDR2 YYEKEE (reference sequence). Trimming shortened V by 2 bases and J by 4 bases, and 10 bases separated the two germline ends. The length of the CDR3 is 13 residues. The CDR3 DNA follows: TGTGCCAGCAGCTTCCAGGCGGGGTACGAGCAGTACTTC. Protein product: CASSFQAGYEQYF. The variable domain in full, completed from reference TRBV5-5 and TRBJ2-7, reads DAGVTQSPTHLIKTRGQQVTLRCSPISGHKSVSWYQQVLGQGPQFIFQYYEKEERGRGNFPDRFSARQFPNYSSELNVNALLLGDSALYLCASSFQAGYEQYFGPGTRLTVT.

This clonotype was picked up many times. V is TRBV5-6 and J is TRBJ2-5; D is uncertain. There are 15 residues in the CDR3. Germline V gene sequence: CDR1 SGHDT, CDR2 YYEEEE. V lost 3 bases, J lost 1 base, and 13 bases lay in between. CDR3 residues: CASSSRYSVQETQYF. In nucleotides, the CDR3 is TGTGCCAGCAGCTCCCGCTACAGCGTCCAAGAGACCCAGTACTTC.

The rearrangement uses TRBV30 and TRBJ2-3; TRBD2 matches 11 bases. The length of the CDR3 is 16 residues. Germline assignment: CDR1 GTSNPN and CDR2 SVGIG (reference sequence). Unmatched junction bases numbered 4, after V lost 0 bases and J lost 2 bases. This CDR3 reads CAWSVRLAGNTDTQYF. The CDR3 DNA reads as TGTGCCTGGAGTGTACGACTAGCGGGAAACACAGATACGCAGTATTTT. Filled out from reference TRBV30 and TRBJ2-3, the complete variable domain reads SQTIHQWPATLVQPVGSPLSLECTVEGTSNPNLYWYRQAAGRGLQLLFYSVGIGQISSEVPQNLSASRPQDRQFILSSKKLLLSDSGFYLCAWSVRLAGNTDTQYFGPGTRLTVL.

The chain is built from TRBV5-1 and TRBJ2-1, with 10 bases matching TRBD2. This CDR3 comprises 15 residues. Germline values: CDR1 SGHRS, CDR2 YFSETQ. The trim removed 7 bases at V and 7 bases at J, leaving 11 bases unmatched. DNA for the CDR3: TGCGCCAGCCAGGGGCTAGCGGGAGTTCGGAATGAGCAGTTCTTC. Translated, it gives CASQGLAGVRNEQFF.

There are a few counts of this clonotype. V and J are TRBV7-2 and TRBJ2-7; 7 nucleotides line up with TRBD2. Germline V gene data show CDR1 as SGHTA and CDR2 as FQGNSA. V trimming: 3 bases; J trimming: 1 base; junction bases outside the gene matches: 9. This CDR3 is 16 amino acids long. CDR3 nucleotides: TGTGCCAGCAGCTTTGGGGGGGTAGCGGCATCCTACGAGCAGTACTTC. Translation: CASSFGGVAASYEQYF.

There are many counts of this clonotype. This rearrangement joins TRBV12-3 or TRBV12-4 to TRBJ1-5; 10 positions agree with TRBD1. The CDR3 sequence is 16 residues long. V lost 6 bases, J lost 6 bases, and 11 bases stayed unmatched. This CDR3 reads CASSPIGQGVTQPQHF. CDR3 bases: TGTGCCAGCAGCCCTATCGGACAGGGGGTAACTCAGCCCCAGCATTTT.

V usage is TRBV5-8 and J usage is TRBJ2-2, with TRBD2 matching 7 bases. Germline V lookup: CDR1 SGHTS, CDR2 YDEGEE. J lost 7 bases, V lost 1 base, and 7 bases had no gene match. This CDR3 contains 15 residues. CDR3 sequence (DNA): TGTGCCAGCAGCTTGTCACTAGCGAGCCTCGGGGAGCTGTTTTTT. Protein: CASSLSLASLGELFF.

This clonotype was found many times. V gene TRBV28 combines with J gene TRBJ2-3, with no clear D. V lost 6 bases, J lost 2 bases, and 6 bases lay in between. The CDR3 runs to 12 residues. The germline V gene has CDR1 MDHEN and CDR2 SYDVKM. The CDR3 DNA reads TGTGCCAGCAGCTCGCTCACAGATACGCAGTATTTT. Translated, it gives CASSSLTDTQYF.

This clonotype came up many times. The J gene is TRBJ2-1, the V gene TRBV2, with D tentatively TRBD2 (6 bases). Deletions cut 10 bases from V and 6 bases from J, with 22 bases between. This CDR3 spans 15 amino acids. The germline CDR1 and CDR2 sequences are SNHLY and FYNNEI. This CDR3 reads CANSGDSGPGNEQFF. The CDR3 nucleotides are TGTGCCAACAGCGGTGATAGCGGTCCGGGCAATGAGCAGTTCTTC. Looking up the rest from reference TRBV2 and TRBJ2-1 gives the full variable domain: EPEVTQTPSHQVTQMGQEVILRCVPISNHLYFYWYRQILGQKVEFLVSFYNNEISEKSEIFDDQFSVERPDGSNFTLKIRSTKLEDSAMYFCANSGDSGPGNEQFFGPGTRLTVL.

This clonotype came up many times. V gene TRBV28 combines with J gene TRBJ1-1; D unresolved. The V and J ends lost 1 base and 4 bases respectively, with 4 bases between them. The CDR3 is made up of 12 amino acids. Germline assignment: CDR1 MDHEN and CDR2 SYDVKM. CDR3 in amino acids: CASSLSSTEAFF. CDR3 sequence (DNA): TGTGCCAGCAGTTTATCGAGCACTGAAGCTTTCTTT.

This clonotype appeared many times. The rearrangement joins TRBV28 to TRBJ2-7; unclear D gene. Trimming left V 6 bases short and J 3 bases short, with 9 bases between. The germline V gene has CDR1 MDHEN and CDR2 SYDVKM. CDR3 length: 12 amino acids. The CDR3 sequence is CASRVSNYEQYF. The CDR3 DNA reads as TGTGCCAGCAGGGTCAGCAACTACGAGCAGTACTTC.

This clonotype was counted many times. The rearrangement joins TRBV15 to TRBJ2-7; D unresolved. Germline lookup yields CDR1 LNHNV and CDR2 YYDKDF (reference sequence). The CDR3 is 14 amino acids. Trimming cost V 4 bases and J 0 bases, with 10 bases left between them. The CDR3 sequence: CATSKPGNSYEQYF. CDR3 sequence (DNA): TGTGCCACCAGCAAACCCGGAAACTCCTACGAGCAGTACTTC.

The rearrangement links TRBV5-6 to TRBJ1-1; maybe TRBD1 (5 bases). Germline V gene data show CDR1 as SGHDT and CDR2 as YYEEEE. CDR3 length equals 17 residues. The V gene lost 3 bases and the J gene lost 0 bases, with 18 bases spanning the gap. In DNA, the CDR3 is TGTGCCAGCAGCTGGGGGTTGGATGGTCGCATGAACACTGAAGCTTTCTTT. This gives the protein CASSWGLDGRMNTEAFF.

The V and J genes are TRBV10-3 and TRBJ2-1; 13 nucleotides line up with TRBD2. In germline, CDR1 is ENHRY, CDR2 SYGVKD. V lost 0 bases to trimming and J lost 8 bases; unmatched junction nucleotides: 4. The CDR3 length is 16 residues. The CDR3, as DNA: TGTGCCATCAGTGAGTCGGGGACTAGCGGGGTCTATGAGCAGTTCTTC. Residues: CAISESGTSGVYEQFF.

On this clonotype itself: Just one base apart from a much larger clone, this may be a read error. V and J are TRBV6-1 and TRBJ2-2; D is unclear. This CDR3 region has 14 residues. Germline CDR1 reads MNHNS; CDR2 reads SASEGT. The V end lost 6 bases, the J end lost 1 base, and 9 bases lay between the germline ends. The CDR3 sequence: CASSPPKNTGELFF. CDR3 DNA: TGTGCCAGCAGCCCCCCTAAGAACACCGGGGAGCTGTTTTTT.

In the case of this clonotype: This may stem from a read error, because a much larger clone lies one nucleotide away. The rearrangement joins TRBV6-2 or TRBV6-3 to TRBJ2-2; D is uncertain. Trimming took 6 bases from V and 3 from J, leaving 2 bases between them. The germline V gene has CDR1 MNHEY and CDR2 SVGEGT. This CDR3 region has 11 residues. CDR3 in DNA: TGTGCCAGCAGGTACACCGGGGAGCTGTTTTTT. Translating gives CASRYTGELFF.

This clonotype appeared a few times. The chain couples TRBV30 to TRBJ2-7; D call uncertain. Germline CDR1 GTSNPN, CDR2 SVGIG (reference sequence). V lost 0 bases, J lost 0 bases, and 9 bases lay in between. The CDR3 runs to 14 residues. The CDR3 coding sequence is TGTGCCTGGAGTGTACTTGGCTTCTCCTACGAGCAGTACTTC. Protein product: CAWSVLGFSYEQYF. The full variable domain, its missing parts supplied by reference TRBV30 and TRBJ2-7, is SQTIHQWPATLVQPVGSPLSLECTVEGTSNPNLYWYRQAAGRGLQLLFYSVGIGQISSEVPQNLSASRPQDRQFILSSKKLLLSDSGFYLCAWSVLGFSYEQYFGPGTRLTVT.

The chain has TRBV5-1 and TRBJ1-1; the D gene is possibly TRBD1 (5 bases). Germline V CDR1 and CDR2: SGHRS, YFSETQ. Trimming shortened V by 4 bases and J by 1 base, and 11 bases separated the two germline ends. The CDR3 consists of 14 residues. DNA of the CDR3: TGCGCCAGCAGCGTAGGGGACGGGAACACTGAAGCTTTCTTT. Its protein is CASSVGDGNTEAFF.

V gene TRBV24-1 combines with J gene TRBJ2-3, with D possibly being TRBD1 (6 bases). This CDR3 spans 15 amino acids. In germline, CDR1 is KGHDR, CDR2 SFDVKD. V lost 1 base to trimming and J lost 2 bases, with 9 bases between them. The CDR3 DNA reads TGTGCCACCAGTGATTTAGGGGACAACACAGATACGCAGTATTTT. Protein product: CATSDLGDNTDTQYF.

This clonotype was found a few times. The gene calls are TRBV12-3 or TRBV12-4 and TRBJ2-4, with D perhaps matching TRBD2 (6 bases). The CDR3 consists of 20 residues. Trimming cost V 2 bases and J 0 bases, with 23 bases left between them. The CDR3 coding sequence is TGTGCCAGCAGTTTAAGAGTCAGACTAGGCATTCCCTTAGCCAAAAACATTCAGTACTTC. Protein: CASSLRVRLGIPLAKNIQYF.

The rearrangement links TRBV28 to TRBJ2-5; tentatively, D is TRBD2 (7 bases). Trimming cost V 1 base and J 10 bases, with 16 bases left between them. The CDR3 extends over 14 amino acids. The germline V gene has CDR1 MDHEN and CDR2 SYDVKM. In nucleotides, the CDR3 is TGTGCCAGCAGTTTATTGGGAGGGGGTCTAGACCAGTACTTC. Its translation is CASSLLGGGLDQYF.

In this sample, this clonotype turned up many times. The rearrangement uses TRBV20-1 and TRBJ1-1; tentative D call: TRBD1 (5 bases). The CDR3 length is 15 residues. CDR1 and CDR2 (germline): DFQATT, SNEGSKA (reference sequence). V lost 3 bases, J lost 3 bases, and 17 bases lay in between. CDR3 DNA sequence: TGCAGTGCTAGGAGTCTCTGGGGGGGTCACACTGAAGCTTTCTTT. Encoded protein: CSARSLWGGHTEAFF.